This T cell receptor beta chain came from a study of identical twins (dated by TCRdb to about 2016). About the full investigation: TCR alpha and beta repertoires from monozygotic twins, unrelated adults of various ages and cord blood were deep-sequenced to test whether fetal clonotypes persist. To rule out contamination, replicate twin experiments were performed at different times with different library preparation protocols.

V is trimmed back by 3 bases and J by 7 bases, and the junction contains 5 bases that no gene match accounts for. Measured from the cysteine to the phenylalanine, the CDR3 is 14 residues long. The read is trimmed to its CDR3 DNA, 42 bases read in frame from base 1. The germline V gene encodes CDR1 SGHRS and CDR2 YFSETQ. Every donor in the study was a healthy Caucasian. Three pairs of female monozygotic twins, all aged about 18 to 30 years, made up the twin cohort. Using Miltenyi CD45RO+ enrichment and human naive T-cell isolation kits, memory (CD45RO+) and naive T cells were isolated from PBMC. On this clonotype itself: What antigen it recognizes has not been identified. Base quality data are lacking; no much larger clone is found one base away.

Libraries were made using 5' RACE. Sequencing relied on an Illumina HiSeq 2000. Template switching added a universal primer binding site, and the final cDNA carried a unique molecular identifier that allowed TCR cDNA molecules to be counted accurately. First-strand cDNA for TCR alpha and beta chains was synthesized from specific primers in the conserved constant-segment region. To control for contamination, each cDNA library was double barcoded with a SMART-Mk sample barcode plus Illumina barcodes. TruSeq adapter sequences along with Illumina sample barcodes were introduced in two successive PCR steps. The Illumina HiSeq platform was used with custom primers to sequence TCR alpha and beta cDNA libraries. Regarding the original processing steps: MiGEC was used to process raw reads and extract unique molecular identifiers, and MiXCR was used to find CDR3 positions. For each individual, recombination models were inferred using an EM algorithm with the repgenHMM and IGoR tools. The tcR package in R was used for shared clonotype analysis, with sharing normalized by the product of cloneset sizes. To study raw recombination free of thymic and clonal selection effects, out-of-frame nonproductive sequences were analyzed. The raw public reads went through TCRdb reprocessing: fastp at Q25, MiXCR clone calling, in-frame beta chains kept. Every CDR3 protein is listed once, alongside the most common genes and DNA of its rows. These V and J calls rely on TCRdb rather than the paper's analysis. Within this sample are hundreds of thousands of distinct CDR3 sequences, with roughly 7% of them counted one time only. In total, the top ten clones hold roughly 3.6% of the sample.

Study-wide findings and limitations: Zero-insertion analyses could be partly confounded by invariant T cells such as MAIT and iNKT, though diverse VJ usage argued against such confounding for most clonotypes. Fewer insertions were carried by abundant cord blood beta clonotypes; a weaker similar trend was observed in young adult naive repertoires, while no such trend was observed in memory repertoires. In beta out-of-frame sequences, excess twin sharing was weaker, because having fewer shared sequences lowered the signal-to-noise ratio. Out-of-frame TCR alpha sharing in monozygotic twins was systematically underestimated by recombination models, whereas sharing between unrelated individuals was in agreement with the recombination models. Conclusions relied on cross-sectional statistical analysis, since the same donors could not be followed over many years. Compared with coincidental sharing between unrelated individuals, an excess of low generation-probability sequences was observed among out-of-frame TCR alpha sequences shared between twins.

This sample also appeared in a second study, on yellow fever vaccine responses in identical twins. As noted in the second study: According to the authors, the vaccine-induced T cell response in identical twins seemed to be partly convergent and partly specific to each individual. In the study, vaccine-responding T cell clones were precisely tracked in identical twins.

The TCR sequence derives from a woman aged 18-29 years in good health. Sequenced sample: memory (CD45RO+) T cells sorted from blood. The sample's cell subset or site label is to be understood as: CD45RO+ enriched T cells. The sequence is built from TRBV5-1 and TRBJ1-5, with 9 junctional bases fitting TRBD1. The CDR3 in this case is CASSSETGGQPQHF. In nucleotides, the sequence is TGCGCCAGCAGCTCCGAGACAGGGGGACAGCCCCAGCATTTT. Extended through the reference TRBV5-1 and TRBJ1-5 proteins, this CDR3 yields the full variable domain: KAGVTQTPRYLIKTRGQQVTLSCSPISGHRSVSWYQQTPGQGLQFLFEYFSETQRNKGNFPGRFSGRQFSNSRSEMNVSTLELGDSALYLCASSSETGGQPQHFGDGTRLSIL.